Listed here are 9 T cell receptor beta chains from one sample, sequenced in a study of PD-1 blockade in classical Hodgkin lymphoma. Some clones are missing from TCRdb's copy, which holds only in-frame ones; the method was immunoSEQ multiplex PCR. The sample gives under 9,500 clones, 85% to 90% of which show up once; approximately 25% is in the top ten. Described time point: cycle 4 day 1 (C4D1), after 5 to 7 weeks of nivolumab. Every patient had relapsed following autologous stem cell transplantation, and cohorts differed in brentuximab vedotin exposure. The sample was peripheral blood mononuclear cells (PBMCs), taken before the fourth cycle of nivolumab. Every receptor here comes from a human donor with classical Hodgkin lymphoma.

J is TRBJ1-2 and V is TRBV5-1, with 10 bases identical to TRBD1. Trimming at V came to 3 bases and at J to 5 bases, leaving 4 bases not matched to a gene. This CDR3 contains 14 residues. Looked up from germline, CDR1 is SGHRS and CDR2 is YFSETQ. CDR3 nucleotides: TGCGCCAGCAGCTCGCCGGGACAGGGGTATGGCTACACCTTC. Amino acids: CASSSPGQGYGYTF.

The rearrangement joins TRBV10-1 to TRBJ2-5; 8 bases match TRBD2. Trimming removed 0 bases from V and 6 bases from J; junction bases left unmatched: 6. The length of the CDR3 is 15 residues. Germline V gives CDR1 WNHNN, CDR2 SYGVQD (reference sequence). CDR3 region: CASSESLRGEKTQYF. The CDR3 DNA reads as TGCGCCAGCAGTGAGTCGTTGCGGGGGGAAAAGACCCAGTACTTC.

The genes are TRBV7-9 and TRBJ1-5, with D perhaps matching TRBD1 (6 bases). Germline V gene sequence: CDR1 SEHNR, CDR2 FQNEAQ (reference sequence). The CDR3 covers 17 residues. Trimming cost V 1 base and J 4 bases, with 17 bases left between them. Here the CDR3 DNA reads TGTGCCAGCAGCTTAGGGCAGGGGTCGGGCTTAAATCAGCCCCAGCATTTT. Protein: CASSLGQGSGLNQPQHF.

This chain connects TRBV6-4 to TRBJ1-6; possible D gene TRBD1, 6 bases. Germline CDR1 MRHNA, CDR2 SNTAGT. The germline V and J ends were trimmed by 5 bases and 10 bases, with 12 bases remaining between them. The CDR3 has 13 residues. The CDR3 DNA is TGTGCCAGCAGTCCCGCGACAGGCTCACCCCTCCACTTT. Translating gives CASSPATGSPLHF.

The chain recombines TRBV9 with TRBJ2-5, with TRBD2 matching over 8 bases. The germline V gene has CDR1 SGDLS and CDR2 YYNGEE. The CDR3 runs to 15 residues. V shed 2 bases and J 0 bases; nucleotides not matched to a gene: 3. The CDR3 region has the DNA TGTGCCAGCAGCGTCTCAGCGGGGGACCAAGAGACCCAGTACTTC. Its translation: CASSVSAGDQETQYF.

This clone was counted a single time. CDR3 amino acids: CASSLRLAESNTGELFF. CDR3 coding DNA: TGTGCCAGCAGCTTACGCCTAGCGGAGTCGAACACCGGGGAGCTGTTTTTT. This rearrangement joins TRBV7-3 to TRBJ2-2; TRBD2 aligns across 7 bases. The germline gives CDR1 SGHTA, CDR2 FQGTGA. The CDR3 spans 17 residues. J lost 0 bases, V lost 2 bases, and 6 bases had no gene match.

The chain carries TRBV7-2 and TRBJ1-5, with D possibly matching TRBD1 (6 bases). The CDR3 extends over 14 amino acids. V was trimmed by 5 bases and J by 5 bases, leaving 13 bases between them. In germline, CDR1 is SGHTA, CDR2 FQGNSA. The CDR3 loop is CASSPGHKDQPQHF. As DNA, the CDR3 is TGTGCCAGCAGCCCGGGACATAAGGATCAGCCCCAGCATTTT.

This clone was found a few times. CDR3 nucleotide sequence: TGCGCCAGCAGCCCGCCCGGGACAGGGGACGAGCAGTACTTC. Its protein is CASSPPGTGDEQYF. The chain combines TRBV5-1 with TRBJ2-7, with TRBD1 identical over 10 bases. The ends lost 4 bases at V and 5 bases at J; junction bases unmatched: 6. The germline V gene has CDR1 SGHRS and CDR2 YFSETQ. The CDR3 consists of 14 residues.

In this sample, this clone turned up once. The rearrangement uses TRBV5-1 and TRBJ2-6; D unclear. The CDR3 contains 15 residues. Germline CDR1 and CDR2: SGHRS and YFSETQ. V lost 2 bases and J 4 bases, leaving 10 bases between the germline ends. CDR3 region: CASSLPPNGANVLTF. The DNA for the CDR3 is TGCGCCAGCAGCTTACCCCCCAACGGGGCCAACGTCCTGACTTTC.